This is a list of T cell receptor beta chains from one sample in a study of T cells in Graves' hyperthyroidism and ophthalmopathy. TCRdb re-called the multiplex PCR reads with MiXCR, one entry per CDR3 protein. The table has almost 600,000 distinct CDR3 sequences, around 42% seen once; the top ten hold more than 7.5%. Sequenced: peripheral blood or thyroid tissue (not recorded which). These receptor sequences come from a woman younger than 30 with Graves' hyperthyroidism. CDR3s include the opening cysteine and the closing phenylalanine or tryptophan. A D gene is named only where the DNA matches it firmly. The listing skips clone size in some rows; elsewhere it reads once, few, many or a size class.

>TRBV18|TRBJ2-5|NA|NA
TGTGCCAGCTCACCAAAGGAGACCCAGTGCTTC
CASSPKETQCF
>TRBV2|TRBJ2-1|NA|TRBD1
TGTGCCAGCAGGGACAGGGGAGCCTACAATGAGCAGTTCTTC
CASRDRGAYNEQFF
>TRBV12-5|TRBJ1-6|many|NA
TGTGCTAGTGCTAGCGGACCACCATATTCACCCCTCCACTTT
CASASGPPYSPLHF
>TRBV3-1|TRBJ2-7|few|TRBD2
TGTGCCAGCAGCCAAGTTGCGGGAGGCTCCTACGAGCAGTACTTC
CASSQVAGGSYEQYF
>TRBV7-2|TRBJ2-1|few|NA
TGTGCCAGCAGACTACAGCGGAGGGACAATGAGCAGTTCTTC
CASRLQRRDNEQFF
>TRBV29-1|TRBJ1-1|few|TRBD1
TGCAGCGTTGAGGGGACAGTGAACACTGAAGCTTTCTTT
CSVEGTVNTEAFF
>TRBV7-2|TRBJ2-5|many|NA
TGTGCCAGCAGCTTTAAGGGTTTAGAGACCCAGTACTTC
CASSFKGLETQYF
>TRBV20-1|TRBJ1-2|NA|TRBD1
TGCAGAGCTAAGCTGCCTATTAGCAGGGGGCATGGCTACACCTTC
CRAKLPISRGHGYTF
>TRBV29-1|TRBJ1-1|many|TRBD1
TGCAGCGCCACGGACAGGGCGGATGAAGCTTTCTTT
CSATDRADEAFF
>TRBV10-3|TRBJ2-7|NA|TRBD2
TGTGCCATCAGTGCTAGAGAGCGGGAGTACGAGCAGTACTTC
CAISAREREYEQYF